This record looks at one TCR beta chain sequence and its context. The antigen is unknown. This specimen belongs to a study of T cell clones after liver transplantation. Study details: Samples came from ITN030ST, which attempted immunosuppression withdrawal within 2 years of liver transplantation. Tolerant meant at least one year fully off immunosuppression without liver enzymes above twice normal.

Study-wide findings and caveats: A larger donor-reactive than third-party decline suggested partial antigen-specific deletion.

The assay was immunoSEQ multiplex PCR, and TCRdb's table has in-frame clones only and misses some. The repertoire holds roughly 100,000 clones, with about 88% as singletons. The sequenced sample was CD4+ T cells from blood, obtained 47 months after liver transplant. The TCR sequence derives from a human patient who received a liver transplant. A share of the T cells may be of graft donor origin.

CDR3 residues: CASSLGQGVMNTEAFF. The CDR3 DNA is TGTGCCAGCTCACTCGGACAGGGGGTTATGAACACTGAAGCTTTCTTT. The chain combines TRBV18 with TRBJ1-1; 10 positions match TRBD1. This CDR3 has 16 residues. CDR1 is KGHSH, CDR2 LQKENI, per germline. V lost 4 bases, J lost 0 bases, and 5 bases stayed unmatched. The full variable domain, with the rest looked up from reference TRBV18 and TRBJ1-1, is NAGVMQNPRHLVRRRGQEARLRCSPMKGHSHVYWYRQLPEEGLKFMVYLQKENIIDESGMPKERFSAEFPKEGPSILRIQQVVRGDSAAYFCASSLGQGVMNTEAFFGQGTRLTVV.